These 17 T cell receptor beta chains were all obtained from the same sample, sequenced in a study of cytomegalovirus exposure and HLA in healthy donors. PCR amplification relied on 60 Vbeta primers (plus 13 Jbeta primers). Clones were read by immunoSEQ multiplex PCR, and TCRdb kept only the in-frame ones, dropping some. This table holds roughly 130,000 clones, 70% to 80% found once. What was sequenced was PBMCs. The receptors were sampled from a human donor in good health.

This clone appeared a few times. CDR3 loop: CASRDGAGTPIYEQYF. For the CDR3, the DNA is TGTGCCAGCAGGGACGGTGCCGGGACTCCCATCTACGAGCAGTACTTC. The chain couples TRBV28 to TRBJ2-7; possibly TRBD2 for D (6 bases). This CDR3 is built from 16 residues. Germline CDR1 reads MDHEN; CDR2 reads SYDVKM. Trimming removed 6 bases at V and 3 bases at J, with 21 bases between. The complete variable domain, with remaining parts taken from reference TRBV28 and TRBJ2-7, reads DVKVTQSSRYLVKRTGEKVFLECVQDMDHENMFWYRQDPGLGLRLIYFSYDVKMKEKGDIPEGYSVSREKKERFSLILESASTNQTSMYLCASRDGAGTPIYEQYFGPGTRLTVT.

The V call is TRBV5-1, the J call TRBJ2-7; D call uncertain. From germline, CDR1 is SGHRS and CDR2 YFSETQ. Trimming took 0 bases from V and 3 from J, leaving 10 bases between them. The CDR3 spans 14 residues. The CDR3 sequence: CASSLGPPSYEQYF. In DNA, the CDR3 is TGCGCCAGCAGCTTGGGCCCTCCTAGCTACGAGCAGTACTTC.

The V and J genes are TRBV28 and TRBJ2-7; maybe TRBD1 (6 bases). This CDR3 contains 12 residues. CDR1 is MDHEN and CDR2 is SYDVKM in the germline V gene. Trimming cost V 5 bases and J 6 bases, with 11 bases left between them. The CDR3 loop is CASSLLGGEQYF. CDR3 in DNA: TGTGCCAGCAGTCTCTTAGGGGGCGAGCAGTACTTC.

V and J are TRBV5-4 and TRBJ2-4; 9 bases map to TRBD1. V was pared by 1 base and J by 7 bases, with 6 bases of the junction left unmatched. The CDR3 is made up of 15 amino acids. Germline V CDR1 and CDR2: SGHNT, YYREEE (reference sequence). DNA of the CDR3: TGTGCCAGCAGCTTGTTTGGGACAGGGTATAACATTCAGTACTTC. It translates to CASSLFGTGYNIQYF.

The chain recombines TRBV5-1 with TRBJ2-1; D is perhaps TRBD2 (6 bases). Trimming left V 4 bases short and J 7 bases short, with 21 bases between. The CDR3 totals 16 residues. CDR1 and CDR2 from the germline V gene are SGHRS and YFSETQ. The CDR3 DNA is TGCGCCAGCAGCATGGGAGGCCTAACCCCGTCTAATGAGCAGTTCTTC. It codes for CASSMGGLTPSNEQFF.

The chain joins TRBV6-6 to TRBJ2-7; tentatively, D is TRBD1 (5 bases). The CDR3 is 15 amino acids. CDR1 is MNHNY and CDR2 is SVGAGI in the germline V gene (reference sequence). Trimming took off 8 bases at V and 5 bases at J, with 22 bases between the two ends. CDR3 nucleotides: TGTGCCAGCGACCACTGGGGCCCGCGGTCTGACGAGCAGTACTTC. It yields the protein CASDHWGPRSDEQYF.

This clone was detected once. A read error may produce the germline difference seen at one junction end. The chain employs TRBV28 and TRBJ1-5; 7 bases align to TRBD1. CDR3 length equals 15 residues. Germline CDR1 reads MDHEN; CDR2 reads SYDVKM. The CDR3 region has the DNA TGTGCCAGCAGCCTTACAGGGGTGAGCAACCAGCCCCAGCATTTT. Amino acids: CASSLTGVSNQPQHF.

J is TRBJ2-5 and V is TRBV5-6; 7 bases align to TRBD2. The CDR3 extends over 18 amino acids. V was clipped by 4 bases and J by 3 bases; unmatched bases: 18. From germline, CDR1 is SGHDT and CDR2 YYEEEE. CDR3 amino acids: CASSPPPAPGTIKETQYF. In nucleotides, the CDR3 is TGTGCCAGCAGCCCCCCACCTGCGCCCGGGACTATAAAAGAGACCCAGTACTTC.

As regards this clone: At one of its ends the junction is not consistent with the germline gene, which may arise from a read error. The chain has TRBV7-7 and TRBJ2-2; 7 bases fit TRBD1. CDR3 length equals 21 residues. The germline gives CDR1 SSHAT, CDR2 FNYEAQ (reference sequence). The CDR3 bases are TGTGCTAGCAGCCTACGGGCCTCGGGACAGCCACCTGGGGAGCACACCGGGGAGCTGTTTTTT. Its protein is CASSLRASGQPPGEHTGELFF.

This rearrangement joins TRBV6-1 to TRBJ1-3, with TRBD1 as a possible D gene (6 bases). The CDR3 is 16 residues long. The germline V and J ends were trimmed by 3 bases and 3 bases, with 15 bases remaining between them. Germline CDR1 MNHNS, CDR2 SASEGT. Here the CDR3 reads CASSDRRGGSGNTIYF. In DNA form, the CDR3 reads TGTGCCAGCAGTGACCGGCGAGGGGGTAGTGGAAACACCATATATTTT.

A single count supports this clone. The chain links TRBV30 to TRBJ2-3, with TRBD2 matching 9 bases. Germline CDR1 and CDR2: GTSNPN and SVGIG (reference sequence). This CDR3 is built from 13 residues. The V and J ends lost 4 bases and 5 bases, in that order; junction bases with no gene match: 4. The CDR3 DNA follows: TGTGCCTGGATGGCGGGGGGGGTAGATACGCAGTATTTT. Translating it yields CAWMAGGVDTQYF.

The chain couples TRBV10-2 to TRBJ2-3; a possible D gene is TRBD1 (5 bases). This CDR3 comprises 15 residues. The V end was cut by 3 bases, the J end by 2 bases, with 12 bases between. Germline V gene sequence: CDR1 WSHSY, CDR2 SAAADI. CDR3 sequence reads: CASSEVWGPTDTQYF. Here the CDR3 DNA reads TGCGCCAGCAGTGAAGTTTGGGGCCCCACAGATACGCAGTATTTT.

This chain uses TRBV19 with TRBJ1-2; perhaps TRBD1 as D (6 bases). This CDR3 region has 15 residues. V was trimmed by 7 bases and J by 6 bases, leaving 21 bases between them. Germline V gene data show CDR1 as LNHDA and CDR2 as SQIVND (reference sequence). CDR3 sequence (DNA): TGTGCCAGTAATCCTGCAGGGGTCAATTTGAATGGCTACACCTTC. Translating gives CASNPAGVNLNGYTF.

The rearrangement links TRBV5-1 to TRBJ2-3; 11 nucleotides match TRBD2. Germline V gene data show CDR1 as SGHRS and CDR2 as YFSETQ. Trimming took 3 bases from V and 2 from J; bases not matched to a gene: 2. The CDR3 consists of 15 residues. The CDR3: CASSSGLAATDTQYF. The CDR3 region has the DNA TGCGCCAGCAGCTCGGGACTAGCGGCCACAGATACGCAGTATTTT.

The genes are TRBV6-1 and TRBJ1-6; weak D call: TRBD1 (6 bases). This CDR3 is 15 amino acids long. In germline, CDR1 is MNHNS, CDR2 SASEGT. The V and J ends lost 6 bases and 7 bases respectively, with 16 bases between them. CDR3 sequence reads: CASSGPNRENSPLHF. CDR3 nucleotide sequence: TGTGCCAGCAGCGGACCCAACAGGGAAAATTCACCCCTCCACTTT.

The rearrangement links TRBV5-1 to TRBJ2-3; TRBD2 is a possible D gene (5 bases). The germline V gene has CDR1 SGHRS and CDR2 YFSETQ. This CDR3 has 16 residues. Trimming took off 2 bases at V and 1 base at J, with 14 bases between the two ends. The CDR3 loop is CASSLMASRGTDTQYF. The CDR3 DNA reads as TGCGCCAGCAGCTTAATGGCTAGCCGGGGCACAGATACGCAGTATTTT.

The gene calls are TRBV7-8 and TRBJ1-2; 7 bases agree with TRBD1. V lost 2 bases to trimming and J lost 8 bases; unmatched junction nucleotides: 14. CDR3 length: 16 residues. Germline assignment: CDR1 SGHVS and CDR2 FQNEAQ. The CDR3 DNA reads TGTGCCAGCAGCTTACGAGGGCGACAGGGAAGAGGCGGCTACACCTTC. It encodes CASSLRGRQGRGGYTF.